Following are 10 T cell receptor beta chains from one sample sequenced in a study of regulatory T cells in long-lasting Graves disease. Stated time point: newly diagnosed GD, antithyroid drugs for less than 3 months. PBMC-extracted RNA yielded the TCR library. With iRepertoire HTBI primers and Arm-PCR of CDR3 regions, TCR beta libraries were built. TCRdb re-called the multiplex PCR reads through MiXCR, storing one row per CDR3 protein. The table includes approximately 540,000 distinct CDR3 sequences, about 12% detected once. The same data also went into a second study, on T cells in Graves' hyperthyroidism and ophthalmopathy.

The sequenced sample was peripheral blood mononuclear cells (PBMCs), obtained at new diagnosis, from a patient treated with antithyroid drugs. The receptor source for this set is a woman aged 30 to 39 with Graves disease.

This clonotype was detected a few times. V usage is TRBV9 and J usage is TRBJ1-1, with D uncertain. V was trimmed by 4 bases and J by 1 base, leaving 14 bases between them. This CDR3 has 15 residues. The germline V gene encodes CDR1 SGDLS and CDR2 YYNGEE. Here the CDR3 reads CASSPTRTANTEAFF. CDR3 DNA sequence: TGTGCCAGCAGCCCTACTCGGACGGCGAACACTGAAGCTTTCTTT.

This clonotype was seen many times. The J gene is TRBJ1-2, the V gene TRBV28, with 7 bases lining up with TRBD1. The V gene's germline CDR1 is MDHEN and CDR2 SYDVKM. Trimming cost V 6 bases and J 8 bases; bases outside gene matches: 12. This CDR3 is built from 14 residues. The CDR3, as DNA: TGTGCCAGCAGCCCCAGACAGGGACGCCGAGGCTACACCTTC. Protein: CASSPRQGRRGYTF.

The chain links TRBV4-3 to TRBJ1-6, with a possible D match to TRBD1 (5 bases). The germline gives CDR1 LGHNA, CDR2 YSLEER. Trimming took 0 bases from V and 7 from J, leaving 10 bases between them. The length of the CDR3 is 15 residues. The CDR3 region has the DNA TGCGCCAGCAGCCAAGAGGCAGGGAGGAATTCACCCCTCCACTTT. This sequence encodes CASSQEAGRNSPLHF.

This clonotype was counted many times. CDR3 bases: TGTGCCAGCAGCTGGAGTGGCTCCTACAATGAGCAGTTCTTC. Translated, it gives CASSWSGSYNEQFF. The gene calls are TRBV7-2 and TRBJ2-1; D remains ambiguous. The CDR3 has 14 residues. Per germline, CDR1 SGHTA and CDR2 FQGNSA. The V and J ends lost 4 bases and 0 bases respectively, with 7 bases between them.

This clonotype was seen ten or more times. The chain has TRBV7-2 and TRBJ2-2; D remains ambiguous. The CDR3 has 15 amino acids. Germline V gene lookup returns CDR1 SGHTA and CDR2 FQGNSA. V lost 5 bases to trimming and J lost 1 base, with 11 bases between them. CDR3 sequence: CASSPTPQNTGELFF. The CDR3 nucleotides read TGTGCCAGCAGCCCCACCCCGCAGAACACCGGGGAGCTGTTTTTT.

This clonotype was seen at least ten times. CDR3 bases: TGCAGCGTTGTAGAGGGAGGCTCCTTCGGGCAGTTCTTC. It translates to CSVVEGGSFGQFF. The chain uses TRBV29-1 and TRBJ2-1; maybe TRBD2 (6 bases). Germline-derived CDR1 and CDR2 are SQVTM and ANQGSEA. The CDR3 has 13 amino acids. The V end lost 4 bases, the J end lost 12 bases, and 19 bases lay between the germline ends.

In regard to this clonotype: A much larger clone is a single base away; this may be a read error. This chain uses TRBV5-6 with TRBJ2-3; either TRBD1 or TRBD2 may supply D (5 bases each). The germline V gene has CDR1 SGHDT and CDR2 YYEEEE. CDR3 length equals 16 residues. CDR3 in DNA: TGTGCCAGCAGCTTTGTTGGGGGTACGTTCACAGATACGCACTATTTT. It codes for CASSFVGGTFTDTHYF.

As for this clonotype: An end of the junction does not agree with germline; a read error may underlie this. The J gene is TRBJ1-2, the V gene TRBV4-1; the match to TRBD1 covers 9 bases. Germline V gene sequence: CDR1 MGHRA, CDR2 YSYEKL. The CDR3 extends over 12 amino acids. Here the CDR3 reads CASSPGQGRLAF. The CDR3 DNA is TGCGCCAGCAGCCCGGGACAGGGCAGGCTGGCCTTC.

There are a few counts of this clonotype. The CDR3 bases are TGCGCCAGCAGCCCCCGGGGCGTCGCGAACACCGGGGAGCTGTTTTTT. Translating gives CASSPRGVANTGELFF. The rearrangement joins TRBV4-1 to TRBJ2-2, with D perhaps being TRBD1 or TRBD2 (5 bases each). V lost 4 bases and J 0 bases, leaving 12 bases between the germline ends. CDR1 and CDR2 (germline): MGHRA, YSYEKL. The CDR3 covers 16 residues.

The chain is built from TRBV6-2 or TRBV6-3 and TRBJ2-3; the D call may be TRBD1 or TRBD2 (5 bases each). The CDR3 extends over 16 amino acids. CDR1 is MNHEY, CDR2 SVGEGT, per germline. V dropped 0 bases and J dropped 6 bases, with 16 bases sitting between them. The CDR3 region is CASSYSMAGRGDTQYF. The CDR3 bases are TGTGCCAGCAGTTACTCGATGGCAGGGCGAGGGGATACGCAGTATTTT.